These T cell receptor beta chains were read from a single sample in a study of OX40 agonist ivuxolimab in advanced cancers. Some clones are missing from TCRdb's copy, which holds only in-frame ones; the method was immunoSEQ multiplex PCR. Found here are approximately 23,000 clones, roughly 83% of them singletons; the top ten hold 35% to 40%. This sample comprised CD4+ or CD8+ T cells sorted from blood, obtained in a trial of the OX40 agonist ivuxolimab. These receptors were taken from an adult with an advanced solid tumor such as melanoma, head and neck, liver or kidney cancer. Both conserved end residues are part of each CDR3. The D gene is left open where the match is weak. Clone size is stated in some rows and not others, as once, few, many or a class when expanded.

v_call	d_call	j_call	clone_size	cdr3_aa	cdr3_nt
TRBV27	-	TRBJ2-7	-	CASSLTGGGYEQYF	TGTGCCAGCAGTTTAACAGGGGGAGGGTACGAGCAGTACTTC
TRBV4-1	TRBD2	TRBJ2-1	-	CASSFGEGLNEQFF	TGCGCCAGCAGTTTTGGGGAGGGCCTTAATGAGCAGTTCTTC
TRBV6-5	TRBD1	TRBJ1-6	-	CASSGGQVPNSPLHF	TGTGCCAGCAGCGGTGGACAGGTCCCGAATTCACCCCTCCACTTT
TRBV7-7	-	TRBJ1-1	-	CASSYSVAFF	TGTGCTAGCAGCTACTCGGTAGCTTTCTTT
TRBV7-9	-	TRBJ2-1	few	CASSWSGVNEQFF	TGTGCCAGCAGTTGGTCAGGGGTCAATGAGCAGTTCTTC
TRBV13	-	TRBJ2-7	-	CASSLGPDLLTYEQYF	TGTGCCAGCAGCTTAGGACCTGACTTGCTTACCTACGAGCAGTACTTC
TRBV5-5	TRBD2	TRBJ2-1	-	CASSSWTRNDEQFF	TGTGCCAGCAGCTCCTGGACTAGGAACGATGAGCAGTTCTTC
TRBV29-1	-	TRBJ2-7	once	CSVVGTWDEQYF	TGCAGCGTTGTCGGGACGTGGGACGAGCAGTACTTC
TRBV7-9	-	TRBJ2-7	-	CASSLDQYEQYF	TGTGCCAGCAGCCTGGACCAGTACGAGCAGTACTTC
TRBV7-8	-	TRBJ2-1	-	CASSLSTPGNAYNEQFF	TGTGCCAGCAGCTTATCCACCCCGGGGAACGCGTACAATGAGCAGTTCTTC
TRBV2	-	TRBJ1-3	-	CASREQGENTIYF	TGTGCCAGCAGGGAGCAGGGTGAAAACACCATATATTTT
TRBV4-1	-	TRBJ2-7	-	CASSQSPGQGAYEQYF	TGCGCCAGCAGCCAGTCCCCCGGACAAGGGGCCTACGAGCAGTACTTC
TRBV19	-	TRBJ2-7	once	CATSGVGDYEQYF	TGTGCCACCTCCGGGGTCGGGGACTACGAGCAGTACTTC
TRBV29-1	-	TRBJ2-5	-	CSVDARTQQETQYF	TGCAGCGTCGACGCCCGGACACAGCAAGAGACCCAGTACTTC
TRBV7-8	TRBD2	TRBJ2-7	-	CASSPGTSGRHEQYF	TGTGCCAGCAGCCCCGGGACTAGCGGGAGACACGAGCAGTACTTC
TRBV2	TRBD2	TRBJ2-5	-	CASSEGPRGEETQYF	TGTGCCAGCAGTGAAGGCCCCCGGGGGGAAGAGACCCAGTACTTC
TRBV9	-	TRBJ2-2	-	CASSRTGKGELFF	TGTGCCAGCAGTCGCACAGGGAAAGGGGAGCTGTTTTTT
TRBV7-9	-	TRBJ1-1	-	CASSQAPLVAFF	TGTGCCAGCAGCCAGGCCCCGTTAGTAGCTTTCTTT
TRBV27	-	TRBJ1-5	-	CASSVRGSNQPQHF	TGTGCCAGCAGTGTCAGGGGCAGCAATCAGCCCCAGCATTTT
TRBV7-2	-	TRBJ2-7	-	CASSLLATYEQYF	TGTGCCAGCAGCTTATTAGCGACCTACGAGCAGTACTTC
TRBV5-1	-	TRBJ1-1	-	CASSFRGANTEAFF	TGCGCCAGCAGCTTCAGGGGCGCGAACACTGAAGCTTTCTTT
TRBV9	-	TRBJ2-7	-	CASSVEGMGEQYF	TGTGCCAGCAGCGTAGAGGGGATGGGAGAGCAGTACTTC
TRBV9	TRBD1	TRBJ1-2	-	CASIDRGRGYTF	TGTGCCAGCATCGACAGGGGGCGAGGCTACACCTTC
TRBV6-5	TRBD1	TRBJ2-3	-	CASSYSGRGTDTQYF	TGTGCCAGCAGTTACTCTGGCAGGGGGACAGATACGCAGTATTTT
TRBV7-6	-	TRBJ2-1	once	CASSRGDRNNEQFF	TGTGCCAGCAGCAGGGGGGACAGAAACAATGAGCAGTTCTTC
TRBV5-6	-	TRBJ1-4	once	CASSPGTFTNEKLFF	TGTGCCAGCAGCCCCGGGACATTTACTAATGAAAAACTGTTTTTT
TRBV6-1	TRBD1	TRBJ1-6	-	CASRGDRGDSPLHF	TGTGCCAGCAGGGGGGACAGGGGTGATTCACCCCTCCACTTT
TRBV7-3	TRBD1	TRBJ2-2	-	CASSTTGAGNTGELFF	TGTGCCAGCAGCACGACAGGGGCGGGGAACACCGGGGAGCTGTTTTTT
TRBV13	-	TRBJ2-5	-	CASSSQGETQYF	TGTGCCAGCAGCTCCCAGGGGGAGACCCAGTACTTC
TRBV13	TRBD2	TRBJ2-3	-	CASSYGLAGSTDTQYF	TGTGCCAGCAGCTATGGACTAGCGGGGAGCACAGATACGCAGTATTTT
TRBV6-5	TRBD1	TRBJ1-4	-	CASSSGTGKLFF	TGTGCCAGCAGCTCCGGGACAGGGAAACTGTTTTTT
TRBV9	TRBD2	TRBJ2-7	few	CASSAGGDRSYEQYF	TGTGCCAGCAGCGCGGGGGGGGATCGATCCTACGAGCAGTACTTC
TRBV6-6	-	TRBJ2-3	-	CASSYSDETDTQYF	TGTGCCAGCAGTTACTCTGACGAAACAGATACGCAGTATTTT
TRBV27	-	TRBJ1-1	-	CASSLSFGGNTEAFF	TGTGCCAGCAGTTTATCGTTCGGTGGGAACACTGAAGCTTTCTTT
TRBV5-6	-	TRBJ2-7	-	CASSLDPSYEQYF	TGTGCCAGCAGCTTGGACCCCTCCTACGAGCAGTACTTC
TRBV9	-	TRBJ2-3	-	CASSPLRALSVTDTQYF	TGTGCCAGCAGCCCCCTAAGGGCACTATCCGTCACAGATACGCAGTATTTT
TRBV7-9	-	TRBJ2-2	-	CASSLAGGTGELFF	TGTGCCAGCAGCTTAGCGGGAGGTACCGGGGAGCTGTTTTTT
TRBV6-6	-	TRBJ2-2	-	CASSYGVLAGELFF	TGTGCCAGCAGTTACGGGGTGTTGGCCGGGGAGCTGTTTTTT
TRBV5-1	TRBD1	TRBJ2-5	-	CASSPRDRVKETQYF	TGCGCCAGCAGCCCTCGGGACAGGGTAAAAGAGACCCAGTACTTC
TRBV6-5	-	TRBJ2-1	-	CASSERPPFF	TGTGCCAGCAGTGAACGTCCCCCGTTCTTC
TRBV4-3	TRBD2	TRBJ2-7	-	CASSQETPFLLAGGPTYEQYF	TGCGCCAGCAGCCAAGAAACCCCCTTCCTACTAGCGGGAGGCCCAACCTACGAGCAGTACTTC
TRBV7-9	-	TRBJ2-5	-	CASSFAGQETQYF	TGTGCCAGCAGCTTTGCAGGGCAAGAGACCCAGTACTTC